Presented here are 26 T cell receptor beta chains from one specimen sequenced in a study of T cells in Graves' hyperthyroidism and ophthalmopathy. Amplification of TCR beta CDR3 regions was performed using RNA transcripts as template. The TCR CDR3 first-round RT-PCR relied on the HTBI primer set. TCRdb recomputed calls from the multiplex PCR reads with MiXCR, one row per CDR3 protein. This sample has fewer than 350,000 distinct CDR3 sequences, with roughly an eighth found just once. The sample consisted of blood. These receptors were collected from a middle-aged woman with Graves' hyperthyroidism.

This clonotype was detected only a few times. V usage is TRBV10-3 and J usage is TRBJ2-7; the D is unclear. V gave up 4 bases and J gave up 1 base, with 14 bases separating them. Germline V gene lookup returns CDR1 ENHRY and CDR2 SYGVKD. The CDR3 extends over 15 amino acids. CDR3 sequence reads: CAISGNSQKSYEQYF. The DNA of the CDR3 is TGTGCCATCAGTGGAAACTCTCAGAAGTCCTACGAGCAGTACTTC.

This clonotype has a count of ten or more. The rearrangement links TRBV20-1 to TRBJ1-6; 7 bases line up with TRBD1. This CDR3 has 17 amino acids. J gave up 0 bases and V 5 bases, and 10 bases lay outside the gene matches. The germline gives CDR1 DFQATT, CDR2 SNEGSKA (reference sequence). The CDR3: CSAGDRRLSSYNSPLHF. In nucleotides, the CDR3 is TGCAGTGCTGGGGACAGACGATTAAGCTCCTATAATTCACCCCTCCACTTT.

This clonotype was seen ten or more times. This chain joins TRBV5-8 and TRBJ2-3; 7 bases line up with TRBD1. Unmatched junction bases numbered 8, after V lost 1 base and J lost 0 bases. CDR1 is SGHTS and CDR2 is YDEGEE in the germline V gene. This CDR3 comprises 17 residues. In DNA form, the CDR3 reads TGTGCCAGCAGCTTGCCTTCGACAGGGCTAAGCACAGATACGCAGTATTTT. Its protein product is CASSLPSTGLSTDTQYF. The full variable domain, rest sourced from reference TRBV5-8 and TRBJ2-3, is EAGVTQSPTHLIKTRGQQATLRCSPISGHTSVYWYQQALGLGLQFLLWYDEGEERNRGNFPPRFSGRQFPNYSSELNVNALELEDSALYLCASSLPSTGLSTDTQYFGPGTRLTVL.

There are many counts of this clonotype. The J gene is TRBJ2-5, the V gene TRBV5-6; 7 bases match TRBD2. The CDR3 covers 15 residues. V was clipped by 4 bases and J by 1 base; unmatched bases: 7. The germline V gene encodes CDR1 SGHDT and CDR2 YYEEEE. The CDR3 nucleotides are TGTGCCAGCAGCCTCCCTAGCGGCCGCCAAGAGACCCAGTACTTC. The encoded protein is CASSLPSGRQETQYF.

This clonotype was seen many times. This rearrangement joins TRBV28 to TRBJ2-2, with a possible D match to TRBD1 (5 bases). This CDR3 contains 17 residues. Germline V gene data show CDR1 as MDHEN and CDR2 as SYDVKM. V lost 4 bases and J lost 3, with 18 bases in between. Here the CDR3 reads CASSYPFVRDDTGELFF. Here the CDR3 DNA reads TGTGCCAGCAGTTATCCTTTTGTCAGGGATGACACCGGGGAGCTGTTTTTT.

This clonotype turned up a few times. The V and J genes are TRBV7-3 and TRBJ1-6; D gene unclear. This CDR3 contains 13 residues. Germline V gene sequence: CDR1 SGHTA, CDR2 FQGTGA. Trimming took off 4 bases at V and 9 bases at J, with 10 bases between the two ends. The CDR3, as DNA: TGTGCCAGCAGCTCCGGGCAGATTTCACCCCTCCACTTT. This encodes CASSSGQISPLHF. The complete variable domain, with remaining parts taken from reference TRBV7-3 and TRBJ1-6, reads GAGVSQTPSNKVTEKGKYVELRCDPISGHTALYWYRQSLGQGPEFLIYFQGTGAADDSGLPNDRFFAVRPEGSVSTLKIQRTERGDSAVYLCASSSGQISPLHFGNGTRLTVT.

At least ten counts were recorded for this clonotype. V and J are TRBV2 and TRBJ2-1, with 10 positions matching TRBD2. The junction had 5 bases not matched to a gene; V was cut back by 1 base and J by 8 bases. The germline V gene has CDR1 SNHLY and CDR2 FYNNEI. The CDR3 has 15 amino acids. CDR3 DNA: TGTGCCAGCAGTGAAGGACTAGCGGGCCGGGATGAGCAGTTCTTC. Encoded protein: CASSEGLAGRDEQFF. The full variable domain, in which reference TRBV2 and TRBJ2-1 provide the parts outside the CDR3, is EPEVTQTPSHQVTQMGQEVILRCVPISNHLYFYWYRQILGQKVEFLVSFYNNEISEKSEIFDDQFSVERPDGSNFTLKIRSTKLEDSAMYFCASSEGLAGRDEQFFGPGTRLTVL.

The table lists this clonotype with a few counts. A much more abundant neighbour one base away suggests this may be a read error. The CDR3 end shows no conserved phenylalanine or tryptophan, and so a read error is likely. The chain combines TRBV6-1 with TRBJ1-1, with a weak D call TRBD1 (6 bases). CDR3 length: 13 amino acids. V shed 10 bases and J shed 1 base, with 13 bases lying between them. Germline CDR1 is MNHNS and CDR2 is SASEGT. The chain's CDR3 is CATAGAENTEAFL. CDR3 DNA sequence: TGTGCCACTGCAGGGGCGGAGAACACTGAAGCTTTCCTT.

This clonotype occurred many times. This chain links TRBV15 with TRBJ2-1; D is uncertain. V shed 2 bases and J shed 3 bases, with 5 bases lying between them. The CDR3 spans 13 residues. Germline V gives CDR1 LNHNV, CDR2 YYDKDF (reference sequence). DNA for the CDR3: TGTGCCACCAGCAGATCCTTCTACAATGAGCAGTTCTTC. Its protein is CATSRSFYNEQFF.

This clonotype has only a few counts. V usage is TRBV6-1 and J usage is TRBJ2-1; 8 nucleotides line up with TRBD1. Trimming took 6 bases from V and 7 from J; bases not matched to a gene: 11. Germline V gives CDR1 MNHNS, CDR2 SASEGT. This CDR3 is built from 15 residues. The CDR3 coding sequence is TGTGCCAGCAGGGGCGACAGGGGTGGTTGGAATGAGCAGTTCTTC. Translating gives CASRGDRGGWNEQFF.

This clonotype was seen at least ten times. This chain joins TRBV28 and TRBJ2-1; unclear D gene. Trimming left V 7 bases short and J 4 bases short, with 11 bases between. The CDR3 runs to 13 residues. Looked up from germline, CDR1 is MDHEN and CDR2 is SYDVKM. CDR3 sequence reads: CASILPGYNEQFF. The CDR3 nucleotides read TGTGCCAGCATCCTCCCCGGGTACAATGAGCAGTTCTTC.

In its sample, this clonotype was seen many times. The genes are TRBV28 and TRBJ2-5; D gene unclear. CDR1 and CDR2 from the germline V gene are MDHEN and SYDVKM. CDR3 size: 12 residues. V was trimmed by 2 bases and J by 2 bases, leaving 3 bases between them. Here the CDR3 reads CASSLKQETQYF. CDR3 DNA sequence: TGTGCCAGCAGTTTAAAACAAGAGACCCAGTACTTC.

This clonotype was detected ten times or more. The chain recombines TRBV24-1 with TRBJ2-3; TRBD2 agrees at 8 bases. Germline V gene lookup returns CDR1 KGHDR and CDR2 SFDVKD. J was trimmed by 0 bases and V by 4 bases; bases with no gene match: 5. This CDR3 has 16 residues. Here the CDR3 reads CATSEGPSGSTDTQYF. The CDR3 coding sequence is TGTGCCACCAGTGAAGGGCCTAGCGGGAGCACAGATACGCAGTATTTT.

The DNA of the CDR3 is TGCAGTGCTGGAGCTAGACAGGGCGCGGGGGAGCAGTACTTC. Protein product: CSAGARQGAGEQYF. The V gene is TRBV20-1, the J gene TRBJ2-7; D might be TRBD1 (7 bases). Trimming took 5 bases from V and 7 from J, leaving 21 bases between them. Per the germline V gene, CDR1 is DFQATT and CDR2 is SNEGSKA (reference sequence). The CDR3 is 14 amino acids.

This clonotype was seen ten or more times. The V and J genes are TRBV2 and TRBJ2-5; TRBD2 is a possible D gene (6 bases). CDR1 and CDR2 from the germline V gene are SNHLY and FYNNEI. The CDR3 runs 14 residues. Trimming removed 7 bases from V and 5 bases from J, with 17 bases in between. Written as DNA, the CDR3 is TGTGCCAGCATTCGGGACTCTAGTGGGGAGACCCAGTACTTC. Translated, it gives CASIRDSSGETQYF.

This chain links TRBV20-1 with TRBJ2-5; D is unresolved. The CDR3 runs 12 residues. Trimming took 7 bases from V and 4 from J, leaving 13 bases between them. The germline CDR1 and CDR2 sequences are DFQATT and SNEGSKA (reference sequence). CDR3 DNA: TGCAGTGTCGAAACTGCAGGAGAGACCCAGTACTTC. This gives the protein CSVETAGETQYF.

The CDR3 is CASSLVTGGNTEAFF. CDR3 DNA: TGTGCCAGCAGCTTAGTGACAGGGGGAAACACTGAAGCTTTCTTT. The V gene is TRBV7-9, the J gene TRBJ1-1; TRBD1 matches at 9 bases. Trimming removed 1 base from V and 2 bases from J; junction bases left unmatched: 2. Germline assignment: CDR1 SEHNR and CDR2 FQNEAQ (reference sequence). The length of the CDR3 is 15 residues.

This clonotype was seen a handful of times. An end of the junction does not agree with germline; a read error may underlie this. The chain joins TRBV7-8 to TRBJ2-5; a weak D match, TRBD2 (5 bases). The germline gives CDR1 SGHVS, CDR2 FQNEAQ. The CDR3 sequence is 15 residues long. The CDR3: CASSQEPRGLETQYF. The CDR3, as DNA: TGCGCCAGCAGCCAAGAGCCCCGCGGGCTGGAGACCCAGTACTTC.

The table lists this clonotype with many counts. V gene TRBV27 combines with J gene TRBJ2-7; possibly TRBD1 or TRBD2 for D (5 bases each). V lost 5 bases and J 6 bases, leaving 14 bases between the germline ends. Germline V gene sequence: CDR1 MNHEY, CDR2 SMNVEV (reference sequence). There are 13 residues in the CDR3. The CDR3 nucleotides read TGTGCCAGCAGTCAGGGTCTTGGAGGCGAGCAGTACTTC. It yields the protein CASSQGLGGEQYF.

This clonotype was counted at least ten times. The gene calls are TRBV7-9 and TRBJ1-6, with D hard to call. This CDR3 has 13 amino acids. The ends were cut back, 7 bases at V and 9 bases at J, with 13 bases in the middle. The germline gives CDR1 SEHNR, CDR2 FQNEAQ (reference sequence). The CDR3 nucleotides are TGTGCCAGCACCGAAATCGAGGTTTCACCCCTCCACTTT. It yields the protein CASTEIEVSPLHF. Full variable domain (remainder filled in from reference TRBV7-9 and TRBJ1-6): DTGVSQNPRHKITKRGQNVTFRCDPISEHNRLYWYRQTLGQGPEFLTYFQNEAQLEKSRLLSDRFSAERPKGSFSTLEIQRTEQGDSAMYLCASTEIEVSPLHFGNGTRLTVT.

Only one count was recorded for this clonotype. The chain has TRBV6-4 and TRBJ2-4; the D gene is possibly TRBD1 (6 bases). Trimming cost V 5 bases and J 4 bases, with 9 bases left between them. This CDR3 spans 13 amino acids. Germline assignment: CDR1 MRHNA and CDR2 SNTAGT. In nucleotides, the CDR3 is TGTGCCAGCAGTTTCCAGGGGAAAAACATTCAGTACTTC. Translating gives CASSFQGKNIQYF.

The table lists this clonotype with many counts. The chain has TRBV20-1 and TRBJ2-5, with no clear D. Germline-derived CDR1 and CDR2 are DFQATT and SNEGSKA (reference sequence). The CDR3 runs to 11 residues. The CDR3 DNA sequence: TGCAGCCCGGCTGGGCAAGAGACCCAGTACTTC. The encoded protein is CSPAGQETQYF.

Only a few counts were recorded for this clonotype. The chain links TRBV6-2 or TRBV6-3 to TRBJ2-1; D is undetermined. V was shortened by 0 bases and J by 0 bases, with 12 bases between the two germline ends. Germline V gene data show CDR1 as MNHEY and CDR2 as SVGEGT. This CDR3 has 17 residues. The DNA of the CDR3 is TGTGCCAGCAGTTACTCGAGACTGAAGAGCTCCTACAATGAGCAGTTCTTC. It is translated as CASSYSRLKSSYNEQFF.

This clonotype was observed many times. CDR3 bases: TGCAGTGCTAGAGACCCAGGACGGCAGACTGAAGCTTTCTTT. It is translated as CSARDPGRQTEAFF. This sequence joins TRBV20-1 and TRBJ1-1; no definite D call. This CDR3 is built from 14 residues. Germline-derived CDR1 and CDR2 are DFQATT and SNEGSKA (reference sequence). The V gene lost 0 bases and the J gene lost 5 bases, with 13 bases spanning the gap.

This clonotype was observed at least ten times. The V and J genes are TRBV7-9 and TRBJ1-4; unclear D gene. V lost 1 base to trimming and J lost 8 bases, with 14 bases between them. The germline CDR1 and CDR2 sequences are SEHNR and FQNEAQ (reference sequence). The CDR3 length is 15 residues. CDR3 loop: CASSLGPLQWEKLFF. The CDR3 DNA reads as TGTGCCAGCAGCTTAGGGCCGCTTCAGTGGGAAAAACTGTTTTTT.

The sample holds many counts of this clonotype. The chain links TRBV20-1 to TRBJ2-7; unclear D gene. This CDR3 spans 12 amino acids. CDR1 is DFQATT and CDR2 is SNEGSKA in the germline V gene (reference sequence). Trimming stripped 3 bases from V and 5 bases from J, with 11 bases between. The CDR3 sequence: CSARVGIDEQYF. Written as DNA, the CDR3 is TGCAGTGCTAGGGTAGGGATCGACGAGCAGTACTTC.